One and the same sample provided the 27 T cell receptor beta chains below, sequenced in a study of technical replicates of blood from four donors (dated by TCRdb to 2016 to 2017). Library preparation was by the immunoSEQ multiplex PCR assay. Here the immuneACCESS table is served through TCRdb, limited to in-frame sequences with V and J called. Missing clones are a known gap in these copies; in checked studies unresolved V genes cover under half, and the rest lacks a known reason. This sample has roughly 59,000 clones in its table, and approximately 86% of those were observed once. The biggest ten clones account for 5% of the sample. Sequenced input: PBMCs. The receptors stem from a human donor in good health. Some clones in this sample may be carry-over from other donors' samples.

The rearrangement joins TRBV18 to TRBJ1-1, with 9 bases aligning to TRBD1. CDR3 size: 16 residues. Trimming took 6 bases from V and 1 from J; bases not matched to a gene: 9. Germline CDR1 reads KGHSH; CDR2 reads LQKENI. Written as DNA, the CDR3 is TGTGCCAGCTCGCTACAGGGGGCCCTCTCGAACACTGAAGCTTTCTTT. This translates into CASSLQGALSNTEAFF.

The rearrangement uses TRBV5-8 and TRBJ2-1, with 15 positions matching TRBD2. V shed 7 bases, J shed 6 bases, and the junction held 11 bases outside the gene matches. This CDR3 has 17 amino acids. The germline gives CDR1 SGHTS, CDR2 YDEGEE. CDR3 residues: CASGTSGRSLATNEQFF. The CDR3 DNA follows: TGTGCCAGCGGGACTAGCGGGAGGTCCTTAGCCACCAATGAGCAGTTCTTC.

The chain combines TRBV9 with TRBJ1-1; D might be TRBD1 (5 bases). CDR3 size: 14 residues. V was shortened by 7 bases and J by 2 bases, with 15 bases between the two germline ends. Germline V CDR1 and CDR2: SGDLS, YYNGEE. CDR3 nucleotides: TGTGCCAGCGGCAGGGAAGGGTATAACACTGAAGCTTTCTTT. Its translation: CASGREGYNTEAFF.

A single count supports this clone. The V and J genes are TRBV28 and TRBJ1-5; D uncertain. V lost 6 bases, J lost 0 bases, and 6 bases lay in between. CDR1 is MDHEN and CDR2 is SYDVKM in the germline V gene. This CDR3 has 13 amino acids. CDR3 protein: CASSSYSNQPQHF. The CDR3 bases are TGTGCCAGCAGCAGTTATAGCAATCAGCCCCAGCATTTT. Full variable domain (remainder filled in from reference TRBV28 and TRBJ1-5): DVKVTQSSRYLVKRTGEKVFLECVQDMDHENMFWYRQDPGLGLRLIYFSYDVKMKEKGDIPEGYSVSREKKERFSLILESASTNQTSMYLCASSSYSNQPQHFGDGTRLSIL.

The V call is TRBV5-1, the J call TRBJ2-7, with 8 bases matching TRBD1. V shed 4 bases, J shed 6 bases, and the junction held 9 bases outside the gene matches. The germline CDR1 and CDR2 sequences are SGHRS and YFSETQ. This CDR3 comprises 14 residues. The CDR3, as DNA: TGCGCCAGCAGCGGGGCAGGGGGCTTTTCCGAGCAGTACTTC. Translating it yields CASSGAGGFSEQYF.

In nucleotides, the CDR3 is TGTGCCAGCAGTTTGGGGCCAGGGATACGATCCCCCCTCCACTTT. This gives the protein CASSLGPGIRSPLHF. This chain joins TRBV27 and TRBJ1-6; D is possibly TRBD1 (5 bases). Germline V lookup: CDR1 MNHEY, CDR2 SMNVEV (reference sequence). The CDR3 totals 15 residues. V was clipped by 3 bases and J by 13 bases, with 19 bases between them.

The CDR3 nucleotides are TGTGCCACCAGGGACTACCAAGAGACCCAGTACTTC. Protein sequence: CATRDYQETQYF. The chain carries TRBV7-8 and TRBJ2-5; tentative D call: TRBD2 (6 bases). The CDR3 runs 12 residues. Germline V gene data show CDR1 as SGHVS and CDR2 as FQNEAQ. Trimming stripped 10 bases from V and 0 bases from J, with 9 bases between.

V usage is TRBV5-4 and J usage is TRBJ1-1; 8 bases line up with TRBD1. V was pared by 2 bases and J by 9 bases, with 6 bases of the junction left unmatched. The length of the CDR3 is 13 residues. The germline V gene encodes CDR1 SGHNT and CDR2 YYREEE (reference sequence). The chain's CDR3 is CASSFRGTGQAFF. The CDR3 nucleotides are TGTGCCAGCAGCTTTAGGGGGACAGGACAAGCTTTCTTT.

This clone was found a few times. The J gene is TRBJ1-6, the V gene TRBV4-3; TRBD1 matches 7 bases. The CDR3 is 19 residues long. Germline V gene lookup returns CDR1 LGHNA and CDR2 YSLEER. J gave up 4 bases and V 2 bases, and 14 bases lay outside the gene matches. The CDR3 region has the DNA TGCGCCAGCAGCCAACTGACAGGGCTTATATTGCGATATAATTCACCCCTCCACTTT. It specifies CASSQLTGLILRYNSPLHF.

The rearrangement joins TRBV5-6 to TRBJ2-5, with 9 nucleotides matching TRBD1. Per germline, CDR1 SGHDT and CDR2 YYEEEE. The CDR3 has 15 residues. With 0 bases clipped from V and 4 bases from J, the junction kept 4 bases outside the gene matches. CDR3: CASSLGTGVGETQYF. CDR3 DNA sequence: TGTGCCAGCAGCTTGGGGACAGGGGTTGGAGAGACCCAGTACTTC.

This rearrangement joins TRBV11-2 to TRBJ2-3, with TRBD2 matching 14 bases. The CDR3 spans 18 residues. Looked up from germline, CDR1 is SGHAT and CDR2 is FQNNGV. Losses at the gene ends were 5 bases for V and 4 bases for J; bases not matched to a gene: 11. The CDR3 nucleotides are TGTGCCAGCAGCCCGAGGGGAAGGACTAGCGGGGGGCCAGATACGCAGTATTTT. Residues: CASSPRGRTSGGPDTQYF.

The chain is built from TRBV5-4 and TRBJ1-6; TRBD1 might be the D (5 bases). This CDR3 is built from 15 residues. Trimming left V 0 bases short and J 9 bases short, with 13 bases between. CDR1 and CDR2 (germline): SGHNT, YYREEE (reference sequence). The CDR3 nucleotides read TGTGCCAGCAGCTTGGACAGGTCCGTTGGTTCACCCCTCCACTTT. The encoded protein is CASSLDRSVGSPLHF.

The V call is TRBV12-5, the J call TRBJ2-2, with 11 bases aligning to TRBD2. The CDR3 consists of 17 residues. Germline V lookup: CDR1 LGHNT, CDR2 FRNRAP. V lost 2 bases, J lost 1 base, and 3 bases stayed unmatched. DNA of the CDR3: TGTGCTAGTGGTTTGACAACTAGCGGGAGGAACACCGGGGAGCTGTTTTTT. Its translation is CASGLTTSGRNTGELFF.

The chain uses TRBV6-5 and TRBJ1-5; D is ambiguous. The V gene's germline CDR1 is MNHEY and CDR2 SVGAGI. Trimming removed 6 bases at V and 6 bases at J, with 15 bases between. This CDR3 comprises 14 residues. DNA of the CDR3: TGTGCCAGCAGCCAATCGGGCGGGGTTCAGCCCCAGCATTTT. Translating it yields CASSQSGGVQPQHF.

This clone was observed a single time. The chain carries TRBV7-2 and TRBJ2-7; 11 bases agree with TRBD1. V trimming: 6 bases; J trimming: 2 bases; junction bases outside the gene matches: 6. Germline V CDR1 and CDR2: SGHTA, FQGNSA. This CDR3 has 15 residues. This chain's CDR3 is CASSPDRGRTYEQYF. The CDR3 DNA reads TGTGCCAGCAGTCCGGACAGGGGGCGAACCTACGAGCAGTACTTC.

This sequence joins TRBV9 and TRBJ1-2; unclear D gene. With 7 bases removed from V and 2 bases from J, the gap between germline ends came to 9 bases. The CDR3 totals 12 residues. Per the germline V gene, CDR1 is SGDLS and CDR2 is YYNGEE. The CDR3 here is CASGAPNYGYTF. CDR3 DNA: TGTGCCAGCGGAGCCCCCAACTATGGCTACACCTTC. The full variable domain, in which reference TRBV9 and TRBJ1-2 provide the parts outside the CDR3, is DSGVTQTPKHLITATGQRVTLRCSPRSGDLSVYWYQQSLDQGLQFLIQYYNGEERAKGNILERFSAQQFPDLHSELNLSSLELGDSALYFCASGAPNYGYTFGSGTRLTVV.

This sequence joins TRBV11-2 and TRBJ2-7, with 8 bases identical to TRBD2. CDR1 is SGHAT, CDR2 FQNNGV, per germline. This CDR3 region has 15 residues. Trimming removed 4 bases from V and 2 bases from J; junction bases left unmatched: 7. CDR3 protein: CASSYTSGTTYEQYF. CDR3 nucleotide sequence: TGTGCCAGCAGCTACACTAGCGGCACTACCTACGAGCAGTACTTC.

CDR3 region: CASSLDTHTEAFF. CDR3 nucleotide sequence: TGTGCCAGCAGCTTAGACACACACACTGAAGCTTTCTTT. V usage is TRBV7-9 and J usage is TRBJ1-1; the D is unclear. In germline, CDR1 is SEHNR, CDR2 FQNEAQ (reference sequence). Trimming removed 1 base from V and 3 bases from J, with 6 bases in between. The CDR3 covers 13 residues.

The chain joins TRBV5-1 to TRBJ2-7, with D perhaps matching TRBD2 (6 bases). The V gene's germline CDR1 is SGHRS and CDR2 YFSETQ. V was trimmed by 4 bases and J by 9 bases, leaving 17 bases between them. The CDR3 runs 13 residues. The CDR3 region is CASSPTPSEGQYF. CDR3 DNA sequence: TGCGCCAGCAGCCCGACCCCGTCGGAGGGGCAGTACTTC.

The chain combines TRBV6-4 with TRBJ1-2, with 10 bases that match TRBD1. The junction had 8 bases not matched to a gene; V was cut back by 5 bases and J by 8 bases. The CDR3 has 14 residues. The germline V gene has CDR1 MRHNA and CDR2 SNTAGT. The DNA for the CDR3 is TGTGCCAGCAGTCCCGGGACAGGGGTTTGGGGCTACACCTTC. Amino acid sequence: CASSPGTGVWGYTF.

The CDR3 DNA reads TGTGCCAGTAAACAGGACAGGGGAGCCCTCCACTTT. This codes for CASKQDRGALHF. The chain uses TRBV19 and TRBJ1-6, with 9 bases lining up with TRBD1. V shed 7 bases, J shed 14 bases, and the junction held 6 bases outside the gene matches. The germline V gene encodes CDR1 LNHDA and CDR2 SQIVND (reference sequence). This CDR3 spans 12 amino acids.

This sequence joins TRBV19 and TRBJ1-3; D is unresolved. Germline loops: CDR1 LNHDA, CDR2 SQIVND (reference sequence). This CDR3 is built from 15 residues. The V and J ends lost 3 bases and 0 bases respectively, with 9 bases between them. This CDR3 reads CASSIEGSSGNTIYF. CDR3 bases: TGTGCCAGTAGTATCGAGGGCTCCTCTGGAAACACCATATATTTT.

The CDR3 DNA follows: TGTGCCAGCAGTGTAAATCAGCCCCAGCATTTT. As protein: CASSVNQPQHF. This chain uses TRBV2 with TRBJ1-5; D call uncertain. V gave up 4 bases and J gave up 4 bases, with 2 bases separating them. Germline lookup yields CDR1 SNHLY and CDR2 FYNNEI. CDR3 length: 11 residues.

The chain couples TRBV7-9 to TRBJ1-1; tentatively, D is TRBD1 (6 bases). V dropped 5 bases and J dropped 0 bases, with 19 bases sitting between them. Looked up from germline, CDR1 is SEHNR and CDR2 is FQNEAQ (reference sequence). There are 17 residues in the CDR3. The CDR3 spells CASSPKGGGSMNTEAFF. DNA of the CDR3: TGTGCCAGCAGCCCAAAGGGGGGGGGCAGCATGAACACTGAAGCTTTCTTT.

This chain uses TRBV10-3 with TRBJ1-5; the D is unclear. V was trimmed by 3 bases and J by 4 bases, leaving 7 bases between them. The germline V gene has CDR1 ENHRY and CDR2 SYGVKD. This CDR3 has 13 residues. The CDR3: CAISELQNQPQHF. The CDR3 DNA is TGTGCCATCAGTGAACTGCAAAATCAGCCCCAGCATTTT.

This chain's CDR3 is CASRGGQEQHFYEQYF. DNA for the CDR3: TGTGCCAGCAGGGGAGGACAGGAGCAACACTTCTACGAGCAGTACTTC. The rearrangement uses TRBV7-2 and TRBJ2-7; a weak D match, TRBD1 (7 bases). The CDR3 is 16 residues long. Trimming removed 6 bases from V and 3 bases from J, with 21 bases in between. From germline, CDR1 is SGHTA and CDR2 FQGNSA.

This CDR3 reads CASSNQKRNTEAFF. CDR3 bases: TGTGCCAGTAGTAACCAAAAGCGGAACACTGAAGCTTTCTTT. The J gene is TRBJ1-1, the V gene TRBV19; D not resolved. Germline V lookup: CDR1 LNHDA, CDR2 SQIVND (reference sequence). The CDR3 totals 14 residues. Trimming stripped 4 bases from V and 1 base from J, with 10 bases between.